This TCR beta chain was observed in a study of shared clonotypes between healthy human individuals. Study outcomes and limitations: Lower generation probabilities were found for non-shared clonotypes than for those shared by all four donors. Sequencing depth was expected to affect clonotype sharing among donors.

The method was immunoSEQ multiplex PCR; TCRdb's version includes in-frame clones alone and lacks a portion of them. The table lists hundreds of thousands of clones, almost 97% of them singletons, with approximately 0.06% in the top ten. In regard to this clone: Its antigen is not known.

The CDR3 contains 16 residues. Germline V gene lookup returns CDR1 WSHSY and CDR2 SAAADI. V shed 4 bases, J shed 4 bases, and the junction held 8 bases outside the gene matches. The sample consisted of naive CD4+ T cells sorted from blood. Subset given: CD45RA+ positively selected. The sequence was obtained from a woman in her twenties or thirties in good health. The gene calls are TRBV10-2 and TRBJ2-7, with TRBD2 matching over 12 bases. The CDR3 DNA reads as TGCGCCAGCAGTGGCGGACTAGCGGGATATTTGTACGAGCAGTACTTC. It specifies CASSGGLAGYLYEQYF.